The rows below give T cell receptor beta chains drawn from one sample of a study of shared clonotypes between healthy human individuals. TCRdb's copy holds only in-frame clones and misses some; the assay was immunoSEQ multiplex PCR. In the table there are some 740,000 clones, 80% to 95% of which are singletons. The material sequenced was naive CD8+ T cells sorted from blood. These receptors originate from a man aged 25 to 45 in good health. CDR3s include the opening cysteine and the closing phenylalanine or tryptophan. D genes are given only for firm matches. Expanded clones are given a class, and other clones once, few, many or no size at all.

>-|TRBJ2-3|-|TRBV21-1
CASSRYSCTDTQYF
-
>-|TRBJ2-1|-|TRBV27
CASSLSGPYNEQFF
TGTGCCAGCAGTTTATCGGGACCCTACAATGAGCAGTTCTTC
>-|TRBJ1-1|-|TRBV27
CASSPLDKRETEAFF
TGTGCCAGCAGCCCCCTGGACAAGAGAGAAACTGAAGCTTTCTTT
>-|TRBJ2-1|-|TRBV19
CASTHTGEAYNEQFF
TGTGCCAGTACTCATACGGGAGAAGCCTACAATGAGCAGTTCTTC
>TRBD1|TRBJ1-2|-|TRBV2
CASSETGGYGYTF
TGTGCCAGCAGTGAGACAGGGGGCTATGGCTACACCTTC
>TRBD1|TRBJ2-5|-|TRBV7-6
CASSLTGFQETQYF
TGTGCCAGCAGTTTGACAGGGTTCCAAGAGACCCAGTACTTC
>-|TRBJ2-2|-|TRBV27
CASSLWNTGTGELFF
TGTGCCAGCAGTTTATGGAACACCGGTACCGGGGAGCTGTTTTTT
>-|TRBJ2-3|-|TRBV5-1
CASSLGDTQYF
TGCGCCAGCAGCTTGGGAGATACGCAGTATTTT
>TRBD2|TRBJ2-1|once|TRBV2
CASSETSGRRNEQFF
TGTGCCAGCAGTGAAACGAGCGGGAGAAGGAATGAGCAGTTCTTC
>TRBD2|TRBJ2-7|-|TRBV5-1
CASSLAVTGLAVYEQYF
TGCGCCAGCAGCTTGGCCGTGACGGGACTAGCGGTCTACGAGCAGTACTTC
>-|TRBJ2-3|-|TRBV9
CASNPTGTTTDTQYF
TGTGCCAGCAACCCAACCGGGACAACCACAGATACGCAGTATTTT
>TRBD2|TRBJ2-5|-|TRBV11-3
CASSLGGPSGRDQETQYF
TGTGCCAGCAGCTTAGGTGGACCTAGCGGGAGGGACCAAGAGACCCAGTACTTC
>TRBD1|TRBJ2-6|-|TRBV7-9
CASSPVTGVSSGANVLTF
TGTGCCAGCAGCCCAGTGACAGGGGTTAGCTCTGGGGCCAACGTCCTGACTTTC
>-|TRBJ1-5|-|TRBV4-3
CASSQDRGGRQPQHF
TGCGCCAGCAGCCAAGATCGGGGGGGACGTCAGCCCCAGCATTTT
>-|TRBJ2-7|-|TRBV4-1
CASSQQQDSYEQYF
TGCGCCAGCAGCCAGCAGCAGGACTCCTACGAGCAGTACTTC
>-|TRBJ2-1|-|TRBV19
CASSLPPKSEQFF
TGTGCCAGTAGCCTTCCCCCTAAGAGTGAGCAGTTCTTC
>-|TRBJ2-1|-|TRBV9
CASSVGLSSYNEQFF
TGTGCCAGCAGCGTTGGGTTAAGCTCCTACAATGAGCAGTTCTTC
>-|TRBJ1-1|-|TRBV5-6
CASSFWTANTEAFF
TGTGCCAGCAGCTTCTGGACAGCGAACACTGAAGCTTTCTTT
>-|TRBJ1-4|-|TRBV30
CAWGTRRGNEKLFF
TGTGCCTGGGGGACCAGGAGGGGTAATGAAAAACTGTTTTTT
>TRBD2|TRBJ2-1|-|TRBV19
CATAPGLVAYNEQFF
TGTGCCACCGCGCCCGGACTAGTTGCGTACAATGAGCAGTTCTTC
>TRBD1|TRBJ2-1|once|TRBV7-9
CASSRVGTGPPFTYNEQFF
TGTGCCAGCAGCCGGGTCGGGACAGGGCCACCATTTACCTACAATGAGCAGTTCTTC
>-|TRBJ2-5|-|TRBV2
CASSEAPPGLGETQYF
TGTGCCAGCAGTGAAGCGCCACCTGGGCTCGGAGAGACCCAGTACTTC
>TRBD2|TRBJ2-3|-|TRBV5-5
CASSTRTSGASTDTQYF
TGTGCCAGCAGCACACGGACTAGCGGTGCTAGCACAGATACGCAGTATTTT
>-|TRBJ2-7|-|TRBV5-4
CASSFTGSSRDEQYF
TGTGCCAGCAGCTTTACAGGGAGTTCCAGGGACGAGCAGTACTTC
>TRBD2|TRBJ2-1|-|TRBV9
CASSYLGTRDNEQFF
TGTGCCAGCAGTTACCTGGGGACTAGGGATAATGAGCAGTTCTTC
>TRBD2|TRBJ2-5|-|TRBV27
CASSSKTSGRWETQYF
TGTGCCAGCAGTTCGAAGACTAGCGGGAGGTGGGAGACCCAGTACTTC
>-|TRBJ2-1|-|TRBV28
CASSLSSEFYNEQFF
TGTGCCAGCAGTTTATCTAGCGAGTTCTACAATGAGCAGTTCTTC
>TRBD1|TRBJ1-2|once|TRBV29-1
CSVGRQGTNYGYTF
TGCAGCGTTGGTAGACAGGGCACTAACTATGGCTACACCTTC
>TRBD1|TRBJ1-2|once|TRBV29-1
CSVTTGDGYTF
TGCAGCGTTACTACAGGGGATGGCTACACCTTC
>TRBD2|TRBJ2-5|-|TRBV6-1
CASSEAQTSGETQYF
TGTGCCAGCAGTGAAGCGCAAACTAGCGGTGAGACCCAGTACTTC
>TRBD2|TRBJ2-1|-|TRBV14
CASSPSGIQNEQFF
TGTGCCAGCAGCCCTAGCGGGATTCAAAATGAGCAGTTCTTC
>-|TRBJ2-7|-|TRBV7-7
CASSPSDSYEQYF
TGTGCCAGCAGCCCTAGCGACTCGTACGAGCAGTACTTC
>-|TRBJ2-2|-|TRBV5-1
CASSFTGSGSGELFF
TGCGCCAGCAGCTTTACGGGGTCAGGGTCCGGGGAGCTGTTTTTT
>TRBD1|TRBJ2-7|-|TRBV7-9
CASSSPGTGYYEQYF
TGTGCCAGCAGCTCCCCCGGGACAGGCTACTACGAGCAGTACTTC
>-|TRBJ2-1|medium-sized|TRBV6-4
CASSDGAQNEQFF
TGTGCCAGCAGTGACGGAGCTCAAAATGAGCAGTTCTTC
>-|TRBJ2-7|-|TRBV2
CASRETAIEQYF
TGTGCCAGCAGAGAAACAGCCATCGAGCAGTACTTC
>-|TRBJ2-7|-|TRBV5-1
CASSLGPKGYEQYF
TGCGCCAGCAGCTTGGGTCCTAAGGGCTACGAGCAGTACTTC
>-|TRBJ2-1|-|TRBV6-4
CASSDSNNHEQFF
TGTGCCAGCAGTGACTCTAACAACCATGAGCAGTTCTTC
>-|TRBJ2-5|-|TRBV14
CASSQDLGRIETQYF
TGTGCCAGCAGCCAAGATCTAGGACGGATTGAGACCCAGTACTTC
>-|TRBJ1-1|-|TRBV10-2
CASSEGGTEAFF
TGCGCCAGCAGTGAGGGTGGCACTGAAGCTTTCTTT
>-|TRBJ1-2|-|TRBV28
CASSLYREGGGYTF
TGTGCCAGCAGTTTATACCGGGAAGGAGGTGGCTACACCTTC
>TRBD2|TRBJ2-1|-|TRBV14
CASSLVAGAYNEQFF
TGTGCCAGCAGCCTAGTAGCGGGAGCCTACAATGAGCAGTTCTTC